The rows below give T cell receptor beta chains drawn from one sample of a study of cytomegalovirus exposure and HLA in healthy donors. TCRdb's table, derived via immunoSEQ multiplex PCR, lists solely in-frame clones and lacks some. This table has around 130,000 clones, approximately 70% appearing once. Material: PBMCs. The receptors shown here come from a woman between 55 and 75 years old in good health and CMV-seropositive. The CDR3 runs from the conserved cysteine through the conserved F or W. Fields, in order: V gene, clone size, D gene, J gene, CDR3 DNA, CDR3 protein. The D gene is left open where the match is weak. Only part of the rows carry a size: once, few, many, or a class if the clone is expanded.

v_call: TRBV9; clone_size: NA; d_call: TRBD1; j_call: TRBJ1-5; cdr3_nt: TGTGCCAGCAGCGTAGGAGGGACAGGTTTCCAGCCCCAGCATTTT; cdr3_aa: CASSVGGTGFQPQHF
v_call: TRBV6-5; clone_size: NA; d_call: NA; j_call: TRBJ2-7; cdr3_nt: TGTGCCAGCAGTTACTCTAGGCAGGGCGAGCAGTACTTC; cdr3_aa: CASSYSRQGEQYF
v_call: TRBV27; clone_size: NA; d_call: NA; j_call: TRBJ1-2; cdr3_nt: TGTGCCAGCAGTTTAGGCCTCGGGGATGGCTACACCTTC; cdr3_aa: CASSLGLGDGYTF
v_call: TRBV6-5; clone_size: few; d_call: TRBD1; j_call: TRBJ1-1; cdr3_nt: TGTGCCAGCAGTCCCTGGACAGGGGGGGACACTGAAGCTTTCTTT; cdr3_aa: CASSPWTGGDTEAFF
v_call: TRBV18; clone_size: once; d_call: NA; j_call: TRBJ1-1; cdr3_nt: TGTGCCAGCTCACCACCGGCGGGGGGCGGTGAAGCTTTCTTT; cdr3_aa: CASSPPAGGGEAFF
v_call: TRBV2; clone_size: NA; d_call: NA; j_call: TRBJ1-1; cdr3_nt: TGTGCCAGCAGGAGGGATGAACTGAGCACTGAAGCTTTCTTT; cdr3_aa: CASRRDELSTEAFF
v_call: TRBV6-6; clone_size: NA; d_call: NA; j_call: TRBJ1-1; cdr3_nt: TGTGCCAGCAGTTCCCGGGGAACTGAAGCTTTCTTT; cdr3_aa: CASSSRGTEAFF
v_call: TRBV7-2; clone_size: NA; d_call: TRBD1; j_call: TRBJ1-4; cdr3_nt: TGTGCCAGCAGCTTAGAGGACAGGAAGAAACTGTTTTTT; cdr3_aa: CASSLEDRKKLFF
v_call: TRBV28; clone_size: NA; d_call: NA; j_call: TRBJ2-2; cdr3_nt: TGTGCCAGCAGCATGTCGAACACCGGGGAGCTGTTTTTT; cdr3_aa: CASSMSNTGELFF
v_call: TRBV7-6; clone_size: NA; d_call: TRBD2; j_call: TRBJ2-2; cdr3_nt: TGTGCCAGCAGCTCGCTCAGGACTAGCGGGACCAGGGGCACCGGGGAGCTGTTTTTT; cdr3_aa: CASSSLRTSGTRGTGELFF
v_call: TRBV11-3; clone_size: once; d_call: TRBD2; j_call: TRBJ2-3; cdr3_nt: TGTGCCAGCAGCCGCCGACTAGCGGGGGGGCTGGTAGATACGCAGTATTTT; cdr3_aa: CASSRRLAGGLVDTQYF
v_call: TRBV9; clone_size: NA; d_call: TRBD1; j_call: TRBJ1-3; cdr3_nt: TGTGCCAGCAGGGGGGACAGATCAGGAAACACCATATATTTT; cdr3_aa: CASRGDRSGNTIYF
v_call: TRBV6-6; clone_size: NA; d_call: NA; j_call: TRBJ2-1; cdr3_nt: TGTGCCAGCAGTTACTCCGGGGGGCCCTTCAATGAGCAGTTCTTC; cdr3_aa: CASSYSGGPFNEQFF
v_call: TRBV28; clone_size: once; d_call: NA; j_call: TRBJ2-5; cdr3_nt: TGTGCCAGCAGGTCGCAAGAGACCCAGTACTTC; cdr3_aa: CASRSQETQYF
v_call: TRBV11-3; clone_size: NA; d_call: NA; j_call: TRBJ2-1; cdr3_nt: TGTGCCAGCAGCTTAAGTGGGACACCGTACAATGAGCAGTTCTTC; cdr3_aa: CASSLSGTPYNEQFF
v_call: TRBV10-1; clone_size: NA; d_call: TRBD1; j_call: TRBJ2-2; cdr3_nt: TGCGCCAGCAGTGAGTCTAGGACAGGACCGAACACCGGGGAGCTGTTTTTT; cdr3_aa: CASSESRTGPNTGELFF
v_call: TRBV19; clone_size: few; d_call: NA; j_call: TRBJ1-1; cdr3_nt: TGTGCCAGCCAACCAGGGGACACTGAAGCTTTCTTT; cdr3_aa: CASQPGDTEAFF
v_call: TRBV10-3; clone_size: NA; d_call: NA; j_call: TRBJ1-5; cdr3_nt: TGTGCCATCAGTGAATGGGGAGATAGCAATCAGCCCCAGCATTTT; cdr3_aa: CAISEWGDSNQPQHF
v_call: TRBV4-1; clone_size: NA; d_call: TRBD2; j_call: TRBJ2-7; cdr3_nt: TGCGCCAGCAGCCCTCCAGCGGGGGGATACGAGCAGTACTTC; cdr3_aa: CASSPPAGGYEQYF
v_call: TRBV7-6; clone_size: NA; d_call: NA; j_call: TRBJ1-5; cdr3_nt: TGTGCCAGCAGCCTTAGCGTCCGGACCGATAGCAATCAGCCCCAGCATTTT; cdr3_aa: CASSLSVRTDSNQPQHF
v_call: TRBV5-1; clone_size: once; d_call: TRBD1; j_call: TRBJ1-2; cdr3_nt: TGCGCCAGCAGCCCAACAGGGGCCAGGGCGAACTATGGCTACACCTTC; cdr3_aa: CASSPTGARANYGYTF
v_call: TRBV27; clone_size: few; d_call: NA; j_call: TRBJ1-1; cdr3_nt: TGTGCCAGCAGTTTCAAGGGGACTGAAGCTTTCTTT; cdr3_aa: CASSFKGTEAFF
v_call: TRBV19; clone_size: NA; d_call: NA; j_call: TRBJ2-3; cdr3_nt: TGTGCCAGTAGTATCTGGGGCTTCGCAGATACGCAGTATTTT; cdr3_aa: CASSIWGFADTQYF
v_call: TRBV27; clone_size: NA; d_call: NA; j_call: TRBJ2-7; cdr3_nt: TGTGCCAGCAGACCTACTACAAGACAGGTGATATCCTCCGAGCAGTACTTC; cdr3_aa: CASRPTTRQVISSEQYF
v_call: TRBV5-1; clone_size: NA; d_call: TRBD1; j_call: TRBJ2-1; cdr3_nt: TGCGCCAGCACAGGGACAGGGGTAAACAATGAGCAGTTCTTC; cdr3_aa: CASTGTGVNNEQFF
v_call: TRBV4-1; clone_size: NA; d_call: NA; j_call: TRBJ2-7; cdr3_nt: TGCGCCAGCAGCCACGGAGGGGCAGGGTTTTACGAGCAGTACTTC; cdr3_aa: CASSHGGAGFYEQYF
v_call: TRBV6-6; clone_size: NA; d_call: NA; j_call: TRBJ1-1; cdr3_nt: TGTGCCAGCAGTTCAATTAGGCAGGGAGGACTCACTGAAGCTTTCTTT; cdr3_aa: CASSSIRQGGLTEAFF
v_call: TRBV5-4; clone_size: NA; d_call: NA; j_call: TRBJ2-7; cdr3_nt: TGTGCCAGCAGCGCACAGTACGAGCAGTACTTC; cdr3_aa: CASSAQYEQYF
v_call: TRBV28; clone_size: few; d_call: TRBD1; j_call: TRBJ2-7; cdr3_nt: TGTGCCAGCAGTTTTATTCGGACAGGGGAAGACGAGCAGTACTTC; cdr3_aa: CASSFIRTGEDEQYF
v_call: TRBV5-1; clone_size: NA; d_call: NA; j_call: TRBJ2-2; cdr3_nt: TGCGCCAGCAGCTTGCTTGCGGGGCCCGGGGAGCTGTTTTTT; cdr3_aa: CASSLLAGPGELFF
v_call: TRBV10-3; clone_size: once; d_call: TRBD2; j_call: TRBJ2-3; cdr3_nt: TGTGCCATCAGTGCCGCCACTAGCGGTGGCACAGATACGCAGTATTTT; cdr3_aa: CAISAATSGGTDTQYF
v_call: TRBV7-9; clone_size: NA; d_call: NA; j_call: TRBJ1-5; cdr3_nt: TGTTCCAGCAGCCCATTAAAAGGGGGGGCTGAGGCCCAGCATTTT; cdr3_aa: CSSSPLKGGAEAQHF
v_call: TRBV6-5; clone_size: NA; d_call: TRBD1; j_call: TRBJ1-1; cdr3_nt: TGTGCCAGCAGTTACTCCTGGCAGGGGGCTCGGACTGAAGCTTTCTTT; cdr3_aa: CASSYSWQGARTEAFF
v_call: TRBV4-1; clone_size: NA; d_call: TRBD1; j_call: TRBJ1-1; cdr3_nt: TGCGCCAGCAGCCAAGACAGGGGGCGCGACACTGAAGCTTTCTTT; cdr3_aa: CASSQDRGRDTEAFF
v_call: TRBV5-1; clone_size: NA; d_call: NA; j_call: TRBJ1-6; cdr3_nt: TGCGCCAGCAGCTTGGCCTCTGGGGGGAGTAATTCACCCCTCCACTTT; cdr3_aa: CASSLASGGSNSPLHF
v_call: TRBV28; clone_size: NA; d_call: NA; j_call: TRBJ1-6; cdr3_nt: TGTGCCAGCAGTTGGAGGGTCGGAGCCAGTCATTCACCCCTCCACTTT; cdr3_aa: CASSWRVGASHSPLHF
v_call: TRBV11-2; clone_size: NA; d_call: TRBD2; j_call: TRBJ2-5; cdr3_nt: TGTGCCAGCAGCTTAGAGGGGCTAGGTAGCGGGGAACCAAAAGAGACCCAGTACTTC; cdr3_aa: CASSLEGLGSGEPKETQYF
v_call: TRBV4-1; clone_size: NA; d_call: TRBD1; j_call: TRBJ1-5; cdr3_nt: TGCGCCAGCAGCCAAACGACACAGGGGGACCAGCCCCAGCATTTT; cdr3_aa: CASSQTTQGDQPQHF
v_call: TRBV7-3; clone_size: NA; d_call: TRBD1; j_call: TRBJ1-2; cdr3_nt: TGTGCCAGCAGCTTAAGACAGGGGGAAAAGGACTATGGCTACACCTTC; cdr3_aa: CASSLRQGEKDYGYTF
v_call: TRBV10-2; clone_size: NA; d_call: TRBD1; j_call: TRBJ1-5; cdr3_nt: TGCGCCAGCAGTGACAACCTTTACGACAGGGGGACTCAGCCCCAGCATTTT; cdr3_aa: CASSDNLYDRGTQPQHF
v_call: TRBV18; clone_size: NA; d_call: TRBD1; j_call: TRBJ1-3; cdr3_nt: TGTGCCAGCTCATCAGGACAGGGGGCCCAACTAAACACCATATATTTT; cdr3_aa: CASSSGQGAQLNTIYF
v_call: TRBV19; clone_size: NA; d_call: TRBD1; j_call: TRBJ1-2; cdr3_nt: TGTGCCAGTAATCTCCCCGGGACAGAGGCCAATAACTATGGCTACACCTTC; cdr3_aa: CASNLPGTEANNYGYTF
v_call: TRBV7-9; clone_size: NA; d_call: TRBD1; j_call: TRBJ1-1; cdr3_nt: TGTGCCAGCAGCTTATACCAGGGGGGCACTGAAGCTTTCTTT; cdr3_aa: CASSLYQGGTEAFF
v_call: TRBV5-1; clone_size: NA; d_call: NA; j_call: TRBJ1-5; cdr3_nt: TGCGCCAGCAGCTTGGCCGATTTCGGGGGCAATCAGCCCCAGCATTTT; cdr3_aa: CASSLADFGGNQPQHF
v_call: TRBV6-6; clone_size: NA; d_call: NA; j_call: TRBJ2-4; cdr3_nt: TGTGCCAGCAGCCTTACCGCGGGACAGCAGTACTTC; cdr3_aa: CASSLTAGQQYF
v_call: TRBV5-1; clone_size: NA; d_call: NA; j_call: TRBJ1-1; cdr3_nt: TGCGCCAGCAGCGATCCTACCAGGGGTTTATCTGAAGCTTTCTTT; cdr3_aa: CASSDPTRGLSEAFF
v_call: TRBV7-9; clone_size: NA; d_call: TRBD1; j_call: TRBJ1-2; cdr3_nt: TGTGCCAGCAGCTTATGGACAGGAATCGGCTACACCTTC; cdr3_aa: CASSLWTGIGYTF
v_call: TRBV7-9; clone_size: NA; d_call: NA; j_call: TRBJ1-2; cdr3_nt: TGTTCCAGCAGCTCCAGGCCAGGTGGCTACACCTTC; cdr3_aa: CSSSSRPGGYTF
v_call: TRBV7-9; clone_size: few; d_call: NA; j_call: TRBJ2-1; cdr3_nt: TGTGCCAGCAGAACTATAACCGGTGAGCAGTTCTTC; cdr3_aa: CASRTITGEQFF
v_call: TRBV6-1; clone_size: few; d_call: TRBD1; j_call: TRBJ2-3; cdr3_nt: TGTGCCAGCAGTGAAGCGGAGGGGACAGGGGGATCGAGAGATACGCAGTATTTT; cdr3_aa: CASSEAEGTGGSRDTQYF
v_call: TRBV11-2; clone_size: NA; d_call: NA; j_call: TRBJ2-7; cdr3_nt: TGTGCCAGCAGCTTTGTCGCCGGGATCTCCTACGAGCAGTACTTC; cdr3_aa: CASSFVAGISYEQYF
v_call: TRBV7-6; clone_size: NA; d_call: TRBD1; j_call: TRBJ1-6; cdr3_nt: TGTGCCAGCAGACCGACAGGGGTTGATTCACCCCTCCACTTT; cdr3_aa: CASRPTGVDSPLHF
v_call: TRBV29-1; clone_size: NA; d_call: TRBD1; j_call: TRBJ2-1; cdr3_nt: TGCAGCGTTGAGACAGGGAAAAGGGGCAATGAGCAGTTCTTC; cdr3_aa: CSVETGKRGNEQFF
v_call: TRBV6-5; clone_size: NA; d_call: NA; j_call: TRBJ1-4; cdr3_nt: TGTGCCAGCAGTTACTCGGGAGTGGCGGGTAATGAAAAACTGTTTTTT; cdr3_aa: CASSYSGVAGNEKLFF
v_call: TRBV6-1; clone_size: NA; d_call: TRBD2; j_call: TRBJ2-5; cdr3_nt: TGTGCCAGCAGTGTGGGGGGGAACACGAGGGAGACCCAGTACTTC; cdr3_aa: CASSVGGNTRETQYF